What follows describes a single T cell receptor (beta chain). This sample is part of a study of blood T cell repertoires in COVID-19. About the study: Specimens from acute and convalescent COVID-19 originated in the United States, Italy and Spain. T cells, B-cell-depleted T cells, or PBMCs provided the cDNA or gDNA that served as material.

Germline V CDR1 and CDR2: MNHEY, SVGAGI. CDR3 length equals 15 residues. V gave up 6 bases and J gave up 3 bases; unmatched junction bases: 8. In the original analysis: Estimated nucleated cell counts came from reference gene primer amplification. TCRdb's table, derived via immunoSEQ multiplex PCR, lists solely in-frame clones and lacks some. The V and J calls and the clone size are those of that table, but D and trimming were determined from the DNA. Seen here are approximately 170,000 clones, 65% to 85% observed once, and the top ten hold roughly 2.6%. This TCR was sampled from a human donor with acute or convalescent COVID-19. The donor label of this sample is uncertain. The gene calls are TRBV6-5 and TRBJ1-2; TRBD1 aligns across 9 bases. Specimen: peripheral blood. CDR3 nucleotides: TGTGCCAGCAGGCCCCCTACAGGGGGCGACTATGGCTACACCTTC. This translates into CASRPPTGGDYGYTF.